The 15 T cell receptor beta chains below come from one sample, sequenced in a study of cytomegalovirus exposure and HLA in healthy donors. PCR primers comprised 60 Vbeta and 13 Jbeta primers. The table came from immunoSEQ multiplex PCR; TCRdb's copy has only in-frame clones and leaves some out. The sample holds 85,000 to 110,000 clones; around 79% are singletons and the top ten take 4%. The sequenced sample consisted of PBMCs. The receptors derive from a man aged 50 to 60 in good health and CMV-seropositive.

The gene calls are TRBV25-1 and TRBJ2-1; 9 bases are a match to TRBD2. Germline loops: CDR1 MGHDK, CDR2 SYGVNS. This CDR3 is built from 17 residues. V shed 8 bases and J 2 bases; nucleotides not matched to a gene: 13. The CDR3 sequence: CASPRGSGRKPYNEQFF. The DNA for the CDR3 is TGTGCCAGCCCAAGGGGGAGCGGGAGGAAGCCCTACAATGAGCAGTTCTTC.

The chain has TRBV29-1 and TRBJ2-3; 9 positions agree with TRBD1. The germline V gene has CDR1 SQVTM and CDR2 ANQGSEA. J lost 3 bases, V lost 5 bases, and 9 bases had no gene match. The length of the CDR3 is 15 residues. CDR3 loop: CSVRATGGRTDTQYF. In nucleotides, the CDR3 is TGCAGCGTTCGGGCCACAGGGGGCCGGACAGATACGCAGTATTTT.

This chain joins TRBV23-1 and TRBJ2-3, with 8 bases fitting TRBD1. TRBV23-1 is an open reading frame, and its role is uncertain. The CDR3 spans 15 residues. Trimming at V came to 7 bases and at J to 4 bases, leaving 10 bases not matched to a gene. The CDR3 DNA reads TGCGCCAGCAATACTGGACAGGGTGGGTCAGATACGCAGTATTTT. It translates to CASNTGQGGSDTQYF.

This clone has a handful of counts. Relative to the germline gene, one junction end is altered; a read error may explain this. Written as DNA, the CDR3 is TGTTCCAGCAGCCCGAGGACAGGGTATAGCTATGGCTACACCTTC. As protein: CSSSPRTGYSYGYTF. J is TRBJ1-2 and V is TRBV7-9; 8 bases line up with TRBD1. The CDR3 is 15 amino acids. Germline V lookup: CDR1 SEHNR, CDR2 FQNEAQ (reference sequence).

V is TRBV29-1 and J is TRBJ2-7; 11 bases match TRBD2. Trimming cost V 7 bases and J 6 bases; bases outside gene matches: 14. Per the germline V gene, CDR1 is SQVTM and CDR2 is ANQGSEA. The CDR3 contains 15 residues. The CDR3 DNA reads TGCAGCGCCGGAGAATTAGCGGGAGGGCCGCCCGAGCAGTACTTC. Protein product: CSAGELAGGPPEQYF.

The chain employs TRBV27 and TRBJ1-6; no clear D gene. The CDR3 runs 14 residues. Trimming stripped 6 bases from V and 7 bases from J, with 13 bases between. Germline values: CDR1 MNHEY, CDR2 SMNVEV (reference sequence). CDR3 in amino acids: CASRLGPENSPLHF. As DNA, the CDR3 is TGTGCCAGCAGACTCGGCCCGGAGAATTCACCCCTCCACTTT.

This chain connects TRBV19 to TRBJ2-2; 7 bases line up with TRBD1. Per germline, CDR1 LNHDA and CDR2 SQIVND (reference sequence). The V segment lost 6 bases and the J segment 0 bases; nucleotides outside the gene matches: 4. The CDR3 runs 15 residues. The CDR3 sequence is CASSSGTANTGELFF. CDR3 sequence (DNA): TGTGCCAGTAGCTCCGGGACAGCGAACACCGGGGAGCTGTTTTTT.

This rearrangement joins TRBV10-3 to TRBJ1-5, with 7 bases aligning to TRBD1. The germline V gene has CDR1 ENHRY and CDR2 SYGVKD. This CDR3 spans 14 amino acids. The V gene end was trimmed by 5 bases and the J gene end by 3 bases; junction bases not matched to a gene: 4. The CDR3 here is CAISKQGVNQPQHF. CDR3 DNA sequence: TGTGCCATCAGTAAGCAGGGGGTCAATCAGCCCCAGCATTTT.

This sequence joins TRBV11-2 and TRBJ1-4; 10 nucleotides agree with TRBD1. Trimming took 5 bases from V and 7 from J; bases not matched to a gene: 7. CDR3 length: 15 amino acids. Germline CDR1 SGHAT, CDR2 FQNNGV. The CDR3 DNA reads as TGTGCCAGCAGCCCGACAGGGGGCAGAAGTGAAAAACTGTTTTTT. Its translation: CASSPTGGRSEKLFF.

The gene calls are TRBV9 and TRBJ2-1; 8 bases align to TRBD1. The germline V gene has CDR1 SGDLS and CDR2 YYNGEE. The length of the CDR3 is 16 residues. Unmatched junction bases numbered 14, after V lost 2 bases and J lost 10 bases. The CDR3 DNA reads TGTGCCAGCAGCGTGGGGACAGGTTCGCCGAAGGGAGAGCAGTTCTTC. Translated: CASSVGTGSPKGEQFF.

By proportion, this clone is medium-sized. The gene calls are TRBV13 and TRBJ2-1, with a weak D call TRBD2 (7 bases). There are 16 residues in the CDR3. Germline CDR1 and CDR2: PRHDT and FYEKMQ (reference sequence). Between the trimmed V and J ends, which lost 5 bases and 2 bases, there was a span of 16 bases. CDR3: CASSHGGGGTYNEQFF. CDR3 DNA sequence: TGTGCCAGCAGCCATGGGGGCGGGGGAACCTACAATGAGCAGTTCTTC.

This clone was seen just once. V and J are TRBV6-6 and TRBJ1-1; tentatively, D is TRBD1 (6 bases). The CDR3 loop spans 12 amino acids. V lost 6 bases and J lost 7, with 12 bases in between. Germline-derived CDR1 and CDR2 are MNHNY and SVGAGI (reference sequence). DNA of the CDR3: TGTGCCAGCAGCCCGACAGGAAATGAAGCTTTCTTT. Translation: CASSPTGNEAFF.

This clone was counted a few times. The CDR3 DNA sequence: TGTGCCTGGAGTGTACCGGGGTCCGGGAATTCACCCCTCCACTTT. Its translation: CAWSVPGSGNSPLHF. The chain has TRBV30 and TRBJ1-6, with unresolved D. V was clipped by 0 bases and J by 7 bases, with 13 bases between them. Germline CDR1 is GTSNPN and CDR2 is SVGIG (reference sequence). This CDR3 has 15 amino acids.

V and J are TRBV6-1 and TRBJ2-1, with 9 nucleotides matching TRBD2. The CDR3 totals 15 residues. Unmatched junction bases numbered 8, after V lost 9 bases and J lost 2 bases. CDR1 MNHNS and CDR2 SASEGT come from the germline V gene. In DNA form, the CDR3 reads TGTGCCAGTAAGCGGGAGGAACCACCCTACAATGAGCAGTTCTTC. Translated: CASKREEPPYNEQFF.

V and J are TRBV12-5 and TRBJ2-7; 7 bases are shared with TRBD1. Unmatched junction bases numbered 5, after V lost 2 bases and J lost 1 base. Germline loops: CDR1 LGHNT, CDR2 FRNRAP. This CDR3 is built from 15 residues. Written as DNA, the CDR3 is TGTGCTAGTGGTTTGATTCGGGACAGATCCTACGAGCAGTACTTC. Its protein product is CASGLIRDRSYEQYF.